This T cell receptor (beta chain) came from a study of OX40 agonist ivuxolimab in advanced cancers. Repertoires were generated with immunoSEQ multiplex PCR, while TCRdb's copy carries only in-frame clones and drops some. The sample carries about 70,000 clones, roughly 91% recorded once. Samples were taken at baseline and on day 1 of cycles 4 and 7. Germline CDR1 and CDR2: SGHTA and FQGTGA. The CDR3 is 14 residues long. Trimming pared 3 bases from V and 7 bases from J, leaving 12 bases between. This chain links TRBV7-3 with TRBJ1-4, with D maybe TRBD1 (5 bases). The receptor's source is an adult with an advanced solid tumor such as melanoma, head and neck, liver or kidney cancer. Sequences were derived from CD4+ or CD8+ T cells sorted from blood, sampled in a trial of the OX40 agonist ivuxolimab. The CDR3 spells CASSFWGLGEKLFF. The CDR3, as DNA: TGTGCCAGCAGCTTCTGGGGCTTGGGTGAAAAACTGTTTTTT.